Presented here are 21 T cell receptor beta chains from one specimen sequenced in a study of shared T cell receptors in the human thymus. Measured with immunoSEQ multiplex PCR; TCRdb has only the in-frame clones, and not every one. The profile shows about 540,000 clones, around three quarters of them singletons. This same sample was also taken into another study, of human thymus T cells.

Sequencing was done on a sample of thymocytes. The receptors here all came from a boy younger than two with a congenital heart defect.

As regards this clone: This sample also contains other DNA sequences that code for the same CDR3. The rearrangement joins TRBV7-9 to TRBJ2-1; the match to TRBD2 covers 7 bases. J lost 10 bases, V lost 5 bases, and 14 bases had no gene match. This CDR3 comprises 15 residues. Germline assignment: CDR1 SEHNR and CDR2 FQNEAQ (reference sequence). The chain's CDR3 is CASSPGEGGSPEQFF. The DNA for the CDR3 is TGTGCCAGCAGCCCTGGCGAGGGCGGGAGCCCAGAGCAGTTCTTC.

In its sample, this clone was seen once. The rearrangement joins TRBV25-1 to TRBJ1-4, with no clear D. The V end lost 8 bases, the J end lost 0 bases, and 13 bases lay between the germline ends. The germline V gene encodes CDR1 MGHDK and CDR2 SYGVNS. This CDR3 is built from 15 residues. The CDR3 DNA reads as TGTGCCAGCTCTCTACGCCGTGCAACTAATGAAAAACTGTTTTTT. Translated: CASSLRRATNEKLFF.

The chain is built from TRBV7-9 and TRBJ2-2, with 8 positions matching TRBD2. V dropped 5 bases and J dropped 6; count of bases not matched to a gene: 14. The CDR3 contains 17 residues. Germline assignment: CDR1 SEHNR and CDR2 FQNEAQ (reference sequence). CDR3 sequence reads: CASSPPWTSSGSGELFF. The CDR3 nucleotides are TGTGCCAGCAGCCCGCCCTGGACTAGCAGTGGATCCGGGGAGCTGTTTTTT.

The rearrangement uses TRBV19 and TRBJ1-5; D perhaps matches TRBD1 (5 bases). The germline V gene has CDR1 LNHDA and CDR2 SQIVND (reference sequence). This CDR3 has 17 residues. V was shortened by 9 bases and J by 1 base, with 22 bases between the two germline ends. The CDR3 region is CASTHAAGVPSNQPQHF. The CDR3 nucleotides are TGTGCCAGCACTCACGCGGCGGGGGTGCCCAGCAATCAGCCCCAGCATTTT.

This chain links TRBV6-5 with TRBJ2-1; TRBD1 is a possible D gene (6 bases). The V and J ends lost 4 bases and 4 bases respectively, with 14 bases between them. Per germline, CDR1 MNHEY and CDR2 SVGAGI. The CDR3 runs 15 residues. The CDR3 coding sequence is TGTGCCAGCAGTTTTACAGGGCGATTATACAATGAGCAGTTCTTC. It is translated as CASSFTGRLYNEQFF.

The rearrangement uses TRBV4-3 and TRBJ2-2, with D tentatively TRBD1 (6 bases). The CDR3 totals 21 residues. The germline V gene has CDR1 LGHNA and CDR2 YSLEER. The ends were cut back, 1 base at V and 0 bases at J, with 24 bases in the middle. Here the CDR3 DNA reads TGCGCCAGCAGCCAAGTGCTAGTCCGGACAGCTAAGATCTCGAACACCGGGGAGCTGTTTTTT. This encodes CASSQVLVRTAKISNTGELFF.

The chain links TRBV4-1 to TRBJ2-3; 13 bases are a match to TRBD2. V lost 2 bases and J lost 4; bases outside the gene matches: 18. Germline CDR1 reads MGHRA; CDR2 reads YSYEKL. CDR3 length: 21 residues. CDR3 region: CASSQCERTSGRTCRADTQYF. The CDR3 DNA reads TGCGCCAGCAGCCAATGTGAAAGGACTAGCGGGAGAACCTGTAGGGCAGATACGCAGTATTTT.

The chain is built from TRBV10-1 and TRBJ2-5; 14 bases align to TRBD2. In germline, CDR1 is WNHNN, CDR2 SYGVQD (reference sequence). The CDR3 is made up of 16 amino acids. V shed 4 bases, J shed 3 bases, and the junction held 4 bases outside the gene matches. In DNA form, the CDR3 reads TGCGCCAGCAGTGGAACGGGACTAGCGGGAGAAGAGACCCAGTACTTC. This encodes CASSGTGLAGEETQYF.

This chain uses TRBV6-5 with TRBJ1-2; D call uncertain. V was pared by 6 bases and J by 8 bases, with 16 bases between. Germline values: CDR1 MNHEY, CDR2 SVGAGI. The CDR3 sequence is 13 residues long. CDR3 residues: CASSYVEGGGYTF. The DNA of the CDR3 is TGTGCCAGCAGCTATGTGGAGGGTGGCGGCTACACCTTC.

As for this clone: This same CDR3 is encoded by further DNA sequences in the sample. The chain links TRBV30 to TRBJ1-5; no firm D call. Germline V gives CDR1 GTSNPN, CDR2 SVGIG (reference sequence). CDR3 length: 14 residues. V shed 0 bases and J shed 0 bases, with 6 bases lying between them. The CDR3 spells CAWSVGGSNQPQHF. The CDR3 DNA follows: TGTGCCTGGAGTGTAGGAGGTAGCAATCAGCCCCAGCATTTT.

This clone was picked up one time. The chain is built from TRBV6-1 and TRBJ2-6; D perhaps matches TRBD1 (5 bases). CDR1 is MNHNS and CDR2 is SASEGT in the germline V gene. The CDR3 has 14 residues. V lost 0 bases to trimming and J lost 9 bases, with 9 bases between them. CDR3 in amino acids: CASSEADTFNVLTF. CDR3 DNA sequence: TGTGCCAGCAGTGAAGCGGACACCTTCAACGTCCTGACTTTC.

The CDR3 sequence is CASSLAQGYLSEAFF. The DNA of the CDR3 is TGTGCCAGCAGCTTAGCACAGGGCTACCTCAGTGAAGCTTTCTTT. This chain links TRBV7-9 with TRBJ1-1; maybe TRBD1 (6 bases). The CDR3 sequence is 15 residues long. CDR1 is SEHNR, CDR2 FQNEAQ, per germline (reference sequence). Deletions cut 0 bases from V and 7 bases from J, with 15 bases between. Drawing the rest from reference TRBV7-9 and TRBJ1-1, the complete variable domain is DTGVSQNPRHKITKRGQNVTFRCDPISEHNRLYWYRQTLGQGPEFLTYFQNEAQLEKSRLLSDRFSAERPKGSFSTLEIQRTEQGDSAMYLCASSLAQGYLSEAFFGQGTRLTVV.

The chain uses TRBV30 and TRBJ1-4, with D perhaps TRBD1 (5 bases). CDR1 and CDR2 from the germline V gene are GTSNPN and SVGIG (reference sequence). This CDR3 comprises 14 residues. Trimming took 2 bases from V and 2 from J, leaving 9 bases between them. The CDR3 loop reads CAWSPRVTNEKLFF. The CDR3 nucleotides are TGTGCCTGGAGTCCCAGGGTCACTAATGAAAAACTGTTTTTT.

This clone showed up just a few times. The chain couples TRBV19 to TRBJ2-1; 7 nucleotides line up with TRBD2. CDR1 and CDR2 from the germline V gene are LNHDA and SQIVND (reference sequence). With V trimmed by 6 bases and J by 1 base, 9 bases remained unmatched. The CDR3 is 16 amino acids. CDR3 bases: TGTGCCAGTAGCAGCCGGGGGGTACGATCCTACAATGAGCAGTTCTTC. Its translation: CASSSRGVRSYNEQFF. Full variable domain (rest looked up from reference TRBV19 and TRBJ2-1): DGGITQSPKYLFRKEGQNVTLSCEQNLNHDAMYWYRQDPGQGLRLIYYSQIVNDFQKGDIAEGYSVSREKKESFPLTVTSAQKNPTAFYLCASSSRGVRSYNEQFFGPGTRLTVL.

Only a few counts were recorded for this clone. CDR3 nucleotides: TGTGCCAGCAGTTCCCCGTCGGGGAGAGGAGGCACTGAAGCTTTCTTT. This translates into CASSSPSGRGGTEAFF. This chain uses TRBV27 with TRBJ1-1; D is unclear. Trimming stripped 4 bases from V and 4 bases from J, with 19 bases between. Germline values: CDR1 MNHEY, CDR2 SMNVEV (reference sequence). The CDR3 contains 16 residues.

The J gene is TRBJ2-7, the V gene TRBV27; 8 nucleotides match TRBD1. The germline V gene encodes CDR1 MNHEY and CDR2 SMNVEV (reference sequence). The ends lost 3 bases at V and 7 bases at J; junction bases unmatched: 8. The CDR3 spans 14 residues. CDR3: CASSFAQGAREQYF. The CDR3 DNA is TGTGCCAGCAGTTTCGCGCAGGGGGCGCGGGAGCAGTACTTC.

The DNA of the CDR3 is TGTGCCAGCAGTAACCGACGGGGGGGTTTCGTTCAGCCCCAGCATTTT. It codes for CASSNRRGGFVQPQHF. This rearrangement joins TRBV2 to TRBJ1-5; maybe TRBD1 (5 bases). Germline V gene data show CDR1 as SNHLY and CDR2 as FYNNEI. The length of the CDR3 is 16 residues. With 5 bases removed from V and 6 bases from J, the gap between germline ends came to 20 bases.

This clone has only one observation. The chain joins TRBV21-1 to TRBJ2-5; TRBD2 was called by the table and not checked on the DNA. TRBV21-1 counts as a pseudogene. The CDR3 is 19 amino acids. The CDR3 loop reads CASSKSGLPPGLAGETQYF. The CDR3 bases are TGTGCCAGCAGCAAGTCCGGACTTCCTCCGGGACTAGCGGGGGAGACCCAGTACTTC.

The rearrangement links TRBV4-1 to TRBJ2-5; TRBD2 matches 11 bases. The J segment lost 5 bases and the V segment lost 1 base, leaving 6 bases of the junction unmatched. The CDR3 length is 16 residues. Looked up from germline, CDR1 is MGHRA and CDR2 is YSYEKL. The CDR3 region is CASSQVTSGGGETQYF. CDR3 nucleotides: TGCGCCAGCAGCCAAGTTACTAGCGGGGGTGGGGAGACCCAGTACTTC.

The CDR3 DNA sequence: TGTGCCAGCACCCAATCTGGGGAGGGGGTCAACTCTGGGGCCAACGTCCTGACTTTC. Protein product: CASTQSGEGVNSGANVLTF. The chain recombines TRBV27 with TRBJ2-6, with a weak D call TRBD2 (7 bases). Germline lookup yields CDR1 MNHEY and CDR2 SMNVEV (reference sequence). The CDR3 runs 19 residues. Deletions cut 7 bases from V and 0 bases from J, with 22 bases between.

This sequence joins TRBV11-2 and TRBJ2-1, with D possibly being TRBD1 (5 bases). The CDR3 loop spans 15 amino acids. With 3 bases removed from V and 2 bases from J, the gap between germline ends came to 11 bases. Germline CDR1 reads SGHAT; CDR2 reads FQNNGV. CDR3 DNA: TGTGCCAGCAGCTTCGACAGCCTGACCTACAATGAGCAGTTCTTC. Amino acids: CASSFDSLTYNEQFF.